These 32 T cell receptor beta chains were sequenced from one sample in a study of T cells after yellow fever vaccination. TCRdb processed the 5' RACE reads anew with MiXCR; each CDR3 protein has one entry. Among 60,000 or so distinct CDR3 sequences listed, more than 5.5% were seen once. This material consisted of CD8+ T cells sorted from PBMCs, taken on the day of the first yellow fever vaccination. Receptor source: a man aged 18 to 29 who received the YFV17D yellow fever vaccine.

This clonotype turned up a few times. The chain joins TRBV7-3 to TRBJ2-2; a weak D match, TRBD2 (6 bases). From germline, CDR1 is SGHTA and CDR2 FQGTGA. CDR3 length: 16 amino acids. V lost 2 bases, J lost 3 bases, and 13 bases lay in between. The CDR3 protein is CASSLWTTKDTGELFF. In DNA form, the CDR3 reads TGTGCCAGCAGCTTATGGACTACCAAAGACACCGGGGAGCTGTTTTTT.

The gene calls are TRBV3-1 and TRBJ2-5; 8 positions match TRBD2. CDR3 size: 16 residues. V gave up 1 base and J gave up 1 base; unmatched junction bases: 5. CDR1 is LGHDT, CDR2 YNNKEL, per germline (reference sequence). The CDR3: CASSQGQREPQETQYF. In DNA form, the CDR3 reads TGTGCCAGCAGCCAAGGCCAGCGGGAGCCCCAAGAGACCCAGTACTTC.

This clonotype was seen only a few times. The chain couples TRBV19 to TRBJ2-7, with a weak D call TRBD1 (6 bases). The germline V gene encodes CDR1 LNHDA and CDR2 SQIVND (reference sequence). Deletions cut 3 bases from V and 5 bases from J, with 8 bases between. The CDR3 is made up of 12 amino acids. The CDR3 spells CASSIQGNEQYF. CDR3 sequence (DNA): TGTGCCAGTAGTATCCAGGGGAACGAGCAGTACTTC.

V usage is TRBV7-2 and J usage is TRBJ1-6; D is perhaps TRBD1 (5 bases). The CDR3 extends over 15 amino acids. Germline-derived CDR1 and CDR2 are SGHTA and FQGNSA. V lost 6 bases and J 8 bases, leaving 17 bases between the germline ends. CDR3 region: CASSSRDEVYSPLHF. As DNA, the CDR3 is TGTGCCAGCAGTTCCCGGGACGAAGTTTATTCACCCCTCCACTTT.

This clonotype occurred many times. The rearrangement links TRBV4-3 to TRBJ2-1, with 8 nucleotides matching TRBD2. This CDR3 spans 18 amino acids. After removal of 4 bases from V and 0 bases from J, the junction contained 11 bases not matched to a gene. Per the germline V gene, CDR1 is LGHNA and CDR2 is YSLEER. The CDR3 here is CASSPGISGESSYNEQFF. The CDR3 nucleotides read TGCGCCAGCAGCCCTGGGATTAGCGGGGAAAGCTCCTACAATGAGCAGTTCTTC.

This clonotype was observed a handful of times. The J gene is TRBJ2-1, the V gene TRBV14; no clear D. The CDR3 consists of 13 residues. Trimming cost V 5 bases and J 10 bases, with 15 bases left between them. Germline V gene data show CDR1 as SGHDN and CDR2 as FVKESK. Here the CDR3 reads CASSGPLNWEQFF. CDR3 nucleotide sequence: TGTGCCAGCAGCGGGCCTCTTAACTGGGAGCAGTTCTTC.

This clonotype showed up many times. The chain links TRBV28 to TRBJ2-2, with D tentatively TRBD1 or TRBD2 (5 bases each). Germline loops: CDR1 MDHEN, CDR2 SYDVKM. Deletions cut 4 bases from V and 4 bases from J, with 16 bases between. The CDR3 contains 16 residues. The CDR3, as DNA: TGTGCCAGCAGTTCCCGTAGGGGACGGATCACCGGGGAGCTGTTTTTT. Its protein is CASSSRRGRITGELFF.

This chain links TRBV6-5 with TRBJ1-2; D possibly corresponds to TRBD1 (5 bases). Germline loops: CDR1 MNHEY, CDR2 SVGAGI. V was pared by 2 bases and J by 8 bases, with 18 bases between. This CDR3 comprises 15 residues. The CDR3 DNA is TGTGCCAGCAGTTACCTCAAGGGGTTCCGGGACGGCTACACCTTC. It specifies CASSYLKGFRDGYTF.

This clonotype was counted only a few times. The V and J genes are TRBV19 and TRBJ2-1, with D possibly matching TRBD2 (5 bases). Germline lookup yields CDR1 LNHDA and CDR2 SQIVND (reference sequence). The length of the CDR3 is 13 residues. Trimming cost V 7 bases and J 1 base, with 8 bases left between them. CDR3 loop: CASKGASYNEQFF. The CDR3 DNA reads TGTGCCAGTAAGGGAGCGTCCTACAATGAGCAGTTCTTC. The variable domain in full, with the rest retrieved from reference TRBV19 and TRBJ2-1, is DGGITQSPKYLFRKEGQNVTLSCEQNLNHDAMYWYRQDPGQGLRLIYYSQIVNDFQKGDIAEGYSVSREKKESFPLTVTSAQKNPTAFYLCASKGASYNEQFFGPGTRLTVL.

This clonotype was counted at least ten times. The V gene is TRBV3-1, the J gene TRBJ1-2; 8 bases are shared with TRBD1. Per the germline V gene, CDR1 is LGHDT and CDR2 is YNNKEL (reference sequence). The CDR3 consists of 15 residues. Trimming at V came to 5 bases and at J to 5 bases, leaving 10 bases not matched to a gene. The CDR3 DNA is TGTGCCAGCAGCAAAGGACAGGGACACGAGTATGGCTACACCTTC. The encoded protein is CASSKGQGHEYGYTF.

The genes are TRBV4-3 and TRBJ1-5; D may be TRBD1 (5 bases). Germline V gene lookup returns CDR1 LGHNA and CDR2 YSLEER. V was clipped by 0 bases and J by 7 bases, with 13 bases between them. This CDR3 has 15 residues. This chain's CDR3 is CASSQDWQGGQPQHF. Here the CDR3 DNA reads TGCGCCAGCAGCCAAGATTGGCAGGGTGGGCAGCCCCAGCATTTT.

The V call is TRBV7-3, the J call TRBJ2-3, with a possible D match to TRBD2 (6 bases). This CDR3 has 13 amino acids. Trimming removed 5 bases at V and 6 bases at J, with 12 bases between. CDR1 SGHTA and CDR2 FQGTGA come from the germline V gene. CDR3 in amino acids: CASSPLAYDTQYF. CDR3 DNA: TGTGCCAGCAGCCCGCTAGCGTACGATACGCAGTATTTT.

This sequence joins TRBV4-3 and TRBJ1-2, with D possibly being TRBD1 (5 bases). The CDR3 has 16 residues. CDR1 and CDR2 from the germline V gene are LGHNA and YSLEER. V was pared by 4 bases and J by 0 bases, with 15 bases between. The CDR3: CASSPDPGEPNYGYTF. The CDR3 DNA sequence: TGCGCCAGCAGCCCCGACCCGGGGGAACCTAACTATGGCTACACCTTC.

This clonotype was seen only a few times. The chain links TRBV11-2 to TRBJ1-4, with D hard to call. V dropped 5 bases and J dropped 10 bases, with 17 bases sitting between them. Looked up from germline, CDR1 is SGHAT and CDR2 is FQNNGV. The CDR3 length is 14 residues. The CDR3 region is CASSRTQSLAKLFF. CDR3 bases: TGTGCCAGCAGCCGGACTCAGAGCCTCGCAAAACTGTTTTTT.

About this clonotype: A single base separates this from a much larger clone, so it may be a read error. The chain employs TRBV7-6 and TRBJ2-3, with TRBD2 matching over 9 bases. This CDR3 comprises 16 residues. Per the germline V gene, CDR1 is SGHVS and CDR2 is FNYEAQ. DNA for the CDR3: TGTGCCAGCAGCTCCGACCGAGCGGGGGGCACAGAGACGCAGTATTTT. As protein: CASSSDRAGGTETQYF.

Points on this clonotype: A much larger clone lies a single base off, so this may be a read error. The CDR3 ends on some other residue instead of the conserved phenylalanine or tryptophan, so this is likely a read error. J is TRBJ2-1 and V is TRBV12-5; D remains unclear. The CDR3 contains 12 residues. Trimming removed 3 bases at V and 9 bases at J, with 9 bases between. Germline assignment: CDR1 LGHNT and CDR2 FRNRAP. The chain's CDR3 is CASGFSPGEQFL. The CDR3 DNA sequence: TGTGCTAGTGGTTTTAGTCCGGGTGAGCAGTTCCTC.

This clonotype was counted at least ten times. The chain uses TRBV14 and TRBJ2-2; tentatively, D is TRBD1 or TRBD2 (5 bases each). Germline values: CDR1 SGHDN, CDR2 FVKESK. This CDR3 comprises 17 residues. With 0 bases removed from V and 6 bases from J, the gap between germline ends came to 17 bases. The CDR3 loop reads CASSQDPTGGYAGELFF. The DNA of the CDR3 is TGTGCCAGCAGCCAAGACCCAACAGGCGGGTACGCCGGGGAGCTGTTTTTT. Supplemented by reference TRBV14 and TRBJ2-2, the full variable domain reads EAGVTQFPSHSVIEKGQTVTLRCDPISGHDNLYWYRRVMGKEIKFLLHFVKESKQDESGMPNNRFLAERTGGTYSTLKVQPAELEDSGVYFCASSQDPTGGYAGELFFGEGSRLTVL.

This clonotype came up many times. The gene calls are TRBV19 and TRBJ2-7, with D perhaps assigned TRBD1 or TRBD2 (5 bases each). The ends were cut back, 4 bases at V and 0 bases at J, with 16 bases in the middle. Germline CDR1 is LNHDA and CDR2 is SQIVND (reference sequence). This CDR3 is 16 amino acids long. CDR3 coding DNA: TGTGCCAGTAGTACCCGGTGGTCGAGGGGCTCCTACGAGCAGTACTTC. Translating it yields CASSTRWSRGSYEQYF.

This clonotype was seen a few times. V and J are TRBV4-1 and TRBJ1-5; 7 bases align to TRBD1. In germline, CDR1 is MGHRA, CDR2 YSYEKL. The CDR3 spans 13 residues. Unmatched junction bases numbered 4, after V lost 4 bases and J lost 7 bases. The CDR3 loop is CASSPRTGQPQHF. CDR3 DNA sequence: TGCGCCAGCAGCCCCCGGACAGGCCAGCCCCAGCATTTT.

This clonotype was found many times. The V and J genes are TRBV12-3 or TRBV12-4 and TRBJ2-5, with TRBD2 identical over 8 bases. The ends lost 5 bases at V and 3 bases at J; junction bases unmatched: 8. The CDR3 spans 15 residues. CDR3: CASSRRTSPKETQYF. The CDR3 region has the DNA TGTGCCAGCAGTCGACGGACTAGCCCTAAAGAGACCCAGTACTTC.

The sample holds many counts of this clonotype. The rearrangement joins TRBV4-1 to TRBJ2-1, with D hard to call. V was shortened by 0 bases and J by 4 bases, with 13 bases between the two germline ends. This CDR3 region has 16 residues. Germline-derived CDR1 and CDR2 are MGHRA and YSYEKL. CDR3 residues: CASSQDQAETYNEQFF. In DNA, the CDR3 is TGCGCCAGCAGCCAAGATCAGGCAGAGACATACAATGAGCAGTTCTTC.

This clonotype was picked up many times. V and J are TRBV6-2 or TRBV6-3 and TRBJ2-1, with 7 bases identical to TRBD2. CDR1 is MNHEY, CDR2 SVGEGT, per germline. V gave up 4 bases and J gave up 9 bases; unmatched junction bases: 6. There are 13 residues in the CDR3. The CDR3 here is CASSSYLAAEQFF. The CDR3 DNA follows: TGTGCCAGCAGTTCTTACCTAGCGGCTGAGCAGTTCTTC.

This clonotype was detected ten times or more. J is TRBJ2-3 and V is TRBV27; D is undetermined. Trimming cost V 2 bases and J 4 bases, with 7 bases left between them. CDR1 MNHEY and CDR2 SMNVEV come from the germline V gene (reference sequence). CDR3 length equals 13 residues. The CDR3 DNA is TGTGCCAGCAGTTTACAACGGGCAGATACGCAGTATTTT. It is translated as CASSLQRADTQYF.

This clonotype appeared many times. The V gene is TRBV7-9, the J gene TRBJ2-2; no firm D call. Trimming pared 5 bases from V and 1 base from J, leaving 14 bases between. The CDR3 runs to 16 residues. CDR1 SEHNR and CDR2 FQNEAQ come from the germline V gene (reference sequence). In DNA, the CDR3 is TGTGCCAGCAGCCGCCAAATGTGGGAGAACACCGGGGAGCTGTTTTTT. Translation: CASSRQMWENTGELFF.

As DNA, the CDR3 is TGTGCCAGCACCCCCCGGGGGGGGGGCTCTTACGAGCAGTACTTC. Amino acid sequence: CASTPRGGGSYEQYF. V is TRBV7-6 and J is TRBJ2-7; 8 bases agree with TRBD2. Trimming took 7 bases from V and 4 from J; bases not matched to a gene: 12. The CDR3 has 15 residues. Looked up from germline, CDR1 is SGHVS and CDR2 is FNYEAQ.

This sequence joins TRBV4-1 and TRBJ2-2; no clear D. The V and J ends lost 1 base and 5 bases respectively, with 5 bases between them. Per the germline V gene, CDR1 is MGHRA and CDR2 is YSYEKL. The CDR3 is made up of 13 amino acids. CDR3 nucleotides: TGCGCCAGCAGCCAAGGAGGAACCGGGGAGCTGTTTTTT. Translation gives CASSQGGTGELFF.

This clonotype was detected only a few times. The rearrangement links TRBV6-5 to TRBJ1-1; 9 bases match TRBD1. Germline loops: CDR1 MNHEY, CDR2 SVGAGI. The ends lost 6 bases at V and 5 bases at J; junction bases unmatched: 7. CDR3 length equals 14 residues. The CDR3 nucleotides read TGTGCCAGCAGATCACAGGGGGCGCTTACTGAAGCTTTCTTT. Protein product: CASRSQGALTEAFF.

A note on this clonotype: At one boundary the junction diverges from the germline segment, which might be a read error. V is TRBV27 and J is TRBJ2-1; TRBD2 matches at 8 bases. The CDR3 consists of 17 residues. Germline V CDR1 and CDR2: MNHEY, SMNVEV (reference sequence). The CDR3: CPSSLSLAGGAYNEQFF. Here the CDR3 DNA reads TGTCCCAGCAGTTTATCGCTGGCGGGGGGCGCCTACAATGAGCAGTTCTTC.

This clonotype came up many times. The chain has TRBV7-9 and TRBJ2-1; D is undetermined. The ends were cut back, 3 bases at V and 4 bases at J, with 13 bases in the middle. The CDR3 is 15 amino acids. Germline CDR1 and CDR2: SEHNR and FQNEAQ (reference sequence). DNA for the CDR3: TGTGCCAGCAGCTTCGGTTTCGCTTCATACAATGAGCAGTTCTTC. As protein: CASSFGFASYNEQFF. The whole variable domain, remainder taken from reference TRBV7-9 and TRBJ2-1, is DTGVSQNPRHKITKRGQNVTFRCDPISEHNRLYWYRQTLGQGPEFLTYFQNEAQLEKSRLLSDRFSAERPKGSFSTLEIQRTEQGDSAMYLCASSFGFASYNEQFFGPGTRLTVL.

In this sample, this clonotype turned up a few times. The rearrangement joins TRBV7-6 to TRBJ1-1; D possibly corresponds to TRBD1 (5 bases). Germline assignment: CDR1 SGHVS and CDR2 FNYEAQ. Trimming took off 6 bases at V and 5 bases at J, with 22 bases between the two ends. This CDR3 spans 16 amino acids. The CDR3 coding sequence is TGTGCCAGCAGTCGTACAGGAGGGGTCGAGAGGACTGAAGCTTTCTTT. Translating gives CASSRTGGVERTEAFF.

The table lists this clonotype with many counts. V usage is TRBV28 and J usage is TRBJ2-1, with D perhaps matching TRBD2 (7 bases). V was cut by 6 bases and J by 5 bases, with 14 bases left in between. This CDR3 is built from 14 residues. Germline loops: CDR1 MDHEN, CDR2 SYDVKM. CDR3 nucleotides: TGTGCCAGCAGGACCCTGGGGGGGCACAATGAGCAGTTCTTC. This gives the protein CASRTLGGHNEQFF.

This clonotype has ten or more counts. The CDR3 nucleotides are TGTGCCAGCAGCTTAGGTCTAACAGGGGTTGCTGGCTACACCTTC. Translating gives CASSLGLTGVAGYTF. This sequence joins TRBV7-8 and TRBJ1-2; 7 bases line up with TRBD1. CDR1 SGHVS and CDR2 FQNEAQ come from the germline V gene. The length of the CDR3 is 15 residues. With V trimmed by 1 base and J by 7 bases, 9 bases remained unmatched.